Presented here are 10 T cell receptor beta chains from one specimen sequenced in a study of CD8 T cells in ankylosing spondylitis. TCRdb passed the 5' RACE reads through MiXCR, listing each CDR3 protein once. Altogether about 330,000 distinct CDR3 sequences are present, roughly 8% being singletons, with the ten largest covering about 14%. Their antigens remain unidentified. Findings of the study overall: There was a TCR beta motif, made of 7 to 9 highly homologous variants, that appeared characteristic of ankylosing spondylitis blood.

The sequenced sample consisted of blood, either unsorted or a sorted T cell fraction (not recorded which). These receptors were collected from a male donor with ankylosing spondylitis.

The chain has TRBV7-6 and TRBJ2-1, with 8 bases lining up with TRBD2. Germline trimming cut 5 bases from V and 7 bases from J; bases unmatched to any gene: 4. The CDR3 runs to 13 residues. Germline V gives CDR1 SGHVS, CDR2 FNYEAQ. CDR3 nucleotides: TGTGCCAGCAGCCCCACTAGCGGAAATGAGCAGTTCTTC. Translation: CASSPTSGNEQFF.

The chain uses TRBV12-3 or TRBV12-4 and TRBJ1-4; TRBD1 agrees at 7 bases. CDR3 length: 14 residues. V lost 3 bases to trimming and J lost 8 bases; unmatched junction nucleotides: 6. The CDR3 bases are TGTGCCAGCAGTTTTACAGGGGCGGGGGAAAAACTGTTTTTT. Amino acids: CASSFTGAGEKLFF.

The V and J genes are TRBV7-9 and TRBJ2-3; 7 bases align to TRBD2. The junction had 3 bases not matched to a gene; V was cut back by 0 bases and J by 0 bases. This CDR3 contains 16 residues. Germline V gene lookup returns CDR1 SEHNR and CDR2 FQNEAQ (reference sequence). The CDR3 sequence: CASSLASGVSTDTQYF. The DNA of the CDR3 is TGTGCCAGCAGCTTAGCAAGCGGGGTTAGCACAGATACGCAGTATTTT. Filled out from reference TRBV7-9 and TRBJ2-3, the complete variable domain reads DTGVSQNPRHKITKRGQNVTFRCDPISEHNRLYWYRQTLGQGPEFLTYFQNEAQLEKSRLLSDRFSAERPKGSFSTLEIQRTEQGDSAMYLCASSLASGVSTDTQYFGPGTRLTVL.

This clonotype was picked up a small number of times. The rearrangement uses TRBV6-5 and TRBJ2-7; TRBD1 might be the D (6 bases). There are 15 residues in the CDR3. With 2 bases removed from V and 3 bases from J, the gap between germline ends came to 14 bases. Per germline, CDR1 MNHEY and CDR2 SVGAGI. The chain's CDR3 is CASSYSQGTGYEQYF. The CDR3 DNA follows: TGTGCCAGCAGTTACAGTCAGGGGACCGGCTACGAGCAGTACTTC.

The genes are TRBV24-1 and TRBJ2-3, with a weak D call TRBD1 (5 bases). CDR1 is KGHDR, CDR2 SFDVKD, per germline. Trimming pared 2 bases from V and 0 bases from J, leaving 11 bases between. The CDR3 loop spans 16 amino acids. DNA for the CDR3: TGTGCCACCAGTGATTCCGACAGATCTAGCACAGATACGCAGTATTTT. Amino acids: CATSDSDRSSTDTQYF.

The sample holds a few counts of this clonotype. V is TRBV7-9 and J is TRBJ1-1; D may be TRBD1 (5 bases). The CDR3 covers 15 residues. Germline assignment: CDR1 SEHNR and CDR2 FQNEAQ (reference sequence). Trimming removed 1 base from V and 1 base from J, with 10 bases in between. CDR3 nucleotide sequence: TGTGCCAGCAGCTTAGGAGGGGTCTCGAACACTGAAGCTTTCTTT. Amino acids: CASSLGGVSNTEAFF.

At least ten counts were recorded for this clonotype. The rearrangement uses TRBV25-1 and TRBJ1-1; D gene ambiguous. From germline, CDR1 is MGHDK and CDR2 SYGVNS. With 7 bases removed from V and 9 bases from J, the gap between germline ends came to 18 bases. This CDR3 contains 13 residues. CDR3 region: CASNPSGKYKAFF. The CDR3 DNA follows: TGTGCCAGCAACCCCTCAGGAAAGTATAAAGCTTTCTTT.

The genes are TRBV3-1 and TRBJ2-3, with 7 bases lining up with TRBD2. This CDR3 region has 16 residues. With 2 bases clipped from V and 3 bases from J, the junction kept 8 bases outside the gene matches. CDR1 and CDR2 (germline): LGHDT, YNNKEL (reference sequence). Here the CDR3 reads CASSQRSGAGTDTQYF. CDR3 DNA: TGTGCCAGCAGCCAAAGGAGCGGGGCAGGGACAGATACGCAGTATTTT.

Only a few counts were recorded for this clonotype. The chain's CDR3 is CASSFGALTSGRAGELFF. Here the CDR3 DNA reads TGTGCCAGCAGTTTCGGGGCACTGACTAGCGGCCGAGCCGGGGAGCTGTTTTTT. The genes are TRBV6-2 or TRBV6-3 and TRBJ2-2; 9 positions match TRBD2. The CDR3 covers 18 residues. The V segment lost 4 bases and the J segment 6 bases; nucleotides outside the gene matches: 15. CDR1 is MNHEY and CDR2 is SVGEGT in the germline V gene.

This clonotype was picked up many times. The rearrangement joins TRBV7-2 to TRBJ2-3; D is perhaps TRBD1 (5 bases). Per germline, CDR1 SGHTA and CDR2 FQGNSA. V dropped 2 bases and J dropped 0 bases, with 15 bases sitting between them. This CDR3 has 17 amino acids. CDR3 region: CASSLNGAPASTDTQYF. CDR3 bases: TGTGCCAGCAGCTTAAATGGGGCGCCAGCTAGCACAGATACGCAGTATTTT.